The 18 T cell receptor beta chains below come from one sample, sequenced in a study of blood T cells in healthy people across ages (dated by TCRdb to the mid-2010s). Libraries were made using 5' RACE. Sequenced using an Illumina HiSeq 2500. A second PCR of about 7 to 12 cycles was run with a J-beta primer mix and a sample-barcoded 5' primer. Using fastp at Q25 and MiXCR, TCRdb reprocessed the public reads and kept productive beta chains. All rows with the same CDR3 protein become a single entry with the most common DNA and genes. This sample gives around 1,500,000 distinct CDR3 sequences in total; under 30% of them show up just once. Of the sample, 6.5% to 8.5% is held by the ten largest clones. Sequenced sample: blood. All receptors derive from a woman in her twenties or thirties in good health.

In this sample, this clonotype turned up once. As the CDR3 is not closed by the conserved phenylalanine or tryptophan, this likely results from a read error. V gene TRBV5-5 combines with J gene TRBJ2-7, with 8 bases lining up with TRBD1. With V trimmed by 3 bases and J by 1 base, 6 bases remained unmatched. The CDR3 is 15 residues long. Germline-derived CDR1 and CDR2 are SGHKS and YYEKEE (reference sequence). CDR3 region: CASSWGQVPSYEQYI. CDR3 nucleotides: TGTGCCAGCAGCTGGGGACAGGTCCCGTCCTACGAGCAGTACATC.

This clonotype was seen more than once but under ten times. The CDR3 DNA is TGTGCCAGCAAGGAGGGAGGGAATGAAAAACTGTTTTTT. Protein sequence: CASKEGGNEKLFF. V gene TRBV28 combines with J gene TRBJ1-4; D not resolved. V shed 7 bases and J shed 5 bases, with 11 bases lying between them. The germline CDR1 and CDR2 sequences are MDHEN and SYDVKM. The CDR3 has 13 residues.

This clonotype showed up just a few times. This rearrangement joins TRBV7-2 to TRBJ2-5; unclear D gene. The tail of the sequence fits TRBJ2-7 better, so the J call may be wrong. Per the germline V gene, CDR1 is SGHTA and CDR2 is FQGNSA. This CDR3 is built from 13 residues. The CDR3 spells CASSLGRLNEQYF. In nucleotides, the CDR3 is TGTGCCAGCAGCTTAGGCAGGTTGAACGAGCAGTACTTC.

V and J are TRBV3-1 and TRBJ2-4; 8 bases align to TRBD2. CDR3 size: 16 residues. CDR1 and CDR2 (germline): LGHDT, YNNKEL (reference sequence). After removal of 4 bases from V and 2 bases from J, the junction contained 7 bases not matched to a gene. CDR3 DNA: TGTGCCAGCAGCCTTCCAGCGGGAGACCCCAAAAACATTCAGTACTTC. Protein sequence: CASSLPAGDPKNIQYF. The full variable domain, with the rest looked up from reference TRBV3-1 and TRBJ2-4, is DTAVSQTPKYLVTQMGNDKSIKCEQNLGHDTMYWYKQDSKKFLKIMFSYNNKELIINETVPNRFSPKSPDKAHLNLHINSLELGDSAVYFCASSLPAGDPKNIQYFGAGTRLSVL.

This clonotype was seen many times. The genes are TRBV9 and TRBJ2-1; D call uncertain. The V and J ends lost 1 base and 5 bases respectively, with 7 bases between them. Germline values: CDR1 SGDLS, CDR2 YYNGEE. CDR3 length: 13 amino acids. CDR3 nucleotides: TGTGCCAGCAGCGTACGCAGCGACAATGAGCAGTTCTTC. Residues: CASSVRSDNEQFF.

The table lists this clonotype with a few counts. The junction differs from germline at one of its ends, possibly a read error. This chain joins TRBV9 and TRBJ2-5, with TRBD2 identical over 11 bases. Germline V gives CDR1 SGDLS, CDR2 YYNGEE. The CDR3 is 15 amino acids. The CDR3 loop reads CASTSGTSGQEAQYF. The CDR3 nucleotides read TGTGCCAGCACCTCCGGGACTAGCGGTCAAGAGGCCCAGTACTTC. The complete variable domain, with remaining parts taken from reference TRBV9 and TRBJ2-5, reads DSGVTQTPKHLITATGQRVTLRCSPRSGDLSVYWYQQSLDQGLQFLIQYYNGEERAKGNILERFSAQQFPDLHSELNLSSLELGDSALYFCASTSGTSGQEAQYFGPGTRLLVL.

This sequence joins TRBV11-2 and TRBJ2-1; TRBD1 matches 9 bases. The ends lost 2 bases at V and 6 bases at J; junction bases unmatched: 8. The germline gives CDR1 SGHAT, CDR2 FQNNGV. The CDR3 has 16 amino acids. The CDR3, as DNA: TGTGCCAGCAGCTTACTTTGGACAGGGGTAGGCAATGAGCAGTTCTTC. This gives the protein CASSLLWTGVGNEQFF.

The chain links TRBV11-2 to TRBJ1-4, with 7 bases aligning to TRBD1. V lost 5 bases, J lost 6 bases, and 6 bases stayed unmatched. This CDR3 has 14 amino acids. Germline loops: CDR1 SGHAT, CDR2 FQNNGV. The CDR3 DNA reads as TGTGCCAGCAGCAAGGGGGCAAGGGATGAAAAACTGTTTTTT. Its translation: CASSKGARDEKLFF.

The J gene is TRBJ2-1, the V gene TRBV12-3 or TRBV12-4; 7 bases fit TRBD1. After removal of 5 bases from V and 9 bases from J, the junction contained 13 bases not matched to a gene. This CDR3 comprises 15 residues. The CDR3: CASSLSGQVLSEQFF. The CDR3 DNA reads TGTGCCAGCAGTCTGTCCGGACAGGTACTCAGTGAGCAGTTCTTC.

This chain connects TRBV28 to TRBJ2-7; D possibly corresponds to TRBD1 (6 bases). The germline CDR1 and CDR2 sequences are MDHEN and SYDVKM. The CDR3 extends over 16 amino acids. Trimming pared 5 bases from V and 5 bases from J, leaving 22 bases between. The CDR3 spells CASSIGDWGTGNEQYF. CDR3 sequence (DNA): TGTGCCAGCAGTATTGGGGATTGGGGAACAGGGAACGAGCAGTACTTC.

The rearrangement joins TRBV15 to TRBJ2-2, with 7 bases lining up with TRBD2. The CDR3 has 15 amino acids. The junction had 9 bases not matched to a gene; V was cut back by 7 bases and J by 4 bases. Germline CDR1 reads LNHNV; CDR2 reads YYDKDF (reference sequence). The chain's CDR3 is CATTTLGGGTGELFF. The CDR3 DNA follows: TGTGCCACCACGACGTTGGGGGGGGGCACCGGGGAGCTGTTTTTT. Full variable domain (missing parts from reference TRBV15 and TRBJ2-2): DAMVIQNPRYQVTQFGKPVTLSCSQTLNHNVMYWYQQKSSQAPKLLFHYYDKDFNNEADTPDNFQSRRPNTSFCFLDIRSPGLGDTAMYLCATTTLGGGTGELFFGEGSRLTVL.

The chain couples TRBV20-1 to TRBJ2-1, with a tentative D call TRBD2 (5 bases). The V gene lost 7 bases and the J gene lost 4 bases, with 14 bases spanning the gap. This CDR3 is built from 13 residues. CDR1 and CDR2 (germline): DFQATT, SNEGSKA (reference sequence). The CDR3 loop is CSVRVEVYNEQFF. The DNA for the CDR3 is TGCAGTGTTCGTGTGGAGGTGTACAATGAGCAGTTCTTC.

This chain connects TRBV7-2 to TRBJ1-1; no definite D call. This CDR3 contains 13 residues. The germline CDR1 and CDR2 sequences are SGHTA and FQGNSA. Trimming removed 7 bases from V and 0 bases from J, with 9 bases in between. CDR3 sequence reads: CASTFLLNTEAFF. CDR3 coding DNA: TGTGCCAGCACTTTCCTCCTGAACACTGAAGCTTTCTTT.

In its sample, this clonotype was seen a few times. The gene calls are TRBV4-3 and TRBJ1-1; tentatively, D is TRBD1 (5 bases). The V end was cut by 0 bases, the J end by 10 bases, with 12 bases between. This CDR3 contains 13 residues. CDR1 is LGHNA, CDR2 YSLEER, per germline. The CDR3: CASSQDLEGLAFF. DNA for the CDR3: TGCGCCAGCAGCCAAGATTTGGAGGGGTTAGCTTTCTTT.

V usage is TRBV9 and J usage is TRBJ1-2; tentatively, D is TRBD1 (5 bases). This CDR3 has 14 residues. Germline assignment: CDR1 SGDLS and CDR2 YYNGEE. Trimming removed 4 bases at V and 2 bases at J, with 12 bases between. CDR3 nucleotides: TGTGCCAGCAGCCCCCAAGACAGCAACTATGGCTACACCTTC. Encoded protein: CASSPQDSNYGYTF.

At least ten counts were recorded for this clonotype. The rearrangement uses TRBV7-2 and TRBJ1-1, with D perhaps matching TRBD1 (5 bases). V was trimmed by 4 bases and J by 4 bases, leaving 13 bases between them. The CDR3 spans 14 residues. CDR1 and CDR2 (germline): SGHTA, FQGNSA. The CDR3 spells CASSSLAGGTEAFF. As DNA, the CDR3 is TGTGCCAGCAGCTCCCTAGCGGGGGGCACTGAAGCTTTCTTT. Full variable domain (remainder filled in from reference TRBV7-2 and TRBJ1-1): GAGVSQSPSNKVTEKGKDVELRCDPISGHTALYWYRQSLGQGLEFLIYFQGNSAPDKSGLPSDRFSAERTGGSVSTLTIQRTQQEDSAVYLCASSSLAGGTEAFFGQGTRLTVV.

This clonotype was observed many times. The chain recombines TRBV9 with TRBJ1-2, with 8 bases identical to TRBD1. The CDR3 sequence is 15 residues long. Germline trimming cut 0 bases from V and 4 bases from J; bases unmatched to any gene: 5. CDR1 is SGDLS and CDR2 is YYNGEE in the germline V gene. For the CDR3, the DNA is TGTGCCAGCAGCGTAGGACAGGGGCAGGTCTATGGCTACACCTTC. This translates into CASSVGQGQVYGYTF.

This clonotype was seen more than once but under ten times. This sequence joins TRBV12-3 or TRBV12-4 and TRBJ2-1; D unresolved. The V gene lost 6 bases and the J gene lost 5 bases, with 11 bases spanning the gap. The CDR3 sequence is 13 residues long. CDR3 loop: CASSPLPNNEQFF. CDR3 coding DNA: TGTGCCAGCAGCCCCCTCCCCAACAATGAGCAGTTCTTC.